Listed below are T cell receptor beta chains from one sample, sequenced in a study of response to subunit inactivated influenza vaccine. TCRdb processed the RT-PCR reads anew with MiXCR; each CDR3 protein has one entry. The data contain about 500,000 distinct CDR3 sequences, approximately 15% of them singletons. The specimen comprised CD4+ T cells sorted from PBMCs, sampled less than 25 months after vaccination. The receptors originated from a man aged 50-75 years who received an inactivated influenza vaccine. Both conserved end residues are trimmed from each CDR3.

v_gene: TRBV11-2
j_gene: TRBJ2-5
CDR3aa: ASSSGWGQETQY

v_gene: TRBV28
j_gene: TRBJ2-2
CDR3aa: ASSSPRVFSNTGELF

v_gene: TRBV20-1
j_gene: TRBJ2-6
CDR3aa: SASTGNSNSGANVLT

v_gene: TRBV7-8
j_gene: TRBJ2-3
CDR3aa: ASSPGRRTSTDTQY

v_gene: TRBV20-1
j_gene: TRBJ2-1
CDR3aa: AGAGDSAVFSNEQF

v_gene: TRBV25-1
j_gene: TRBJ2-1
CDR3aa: ASSDRGYGEQF

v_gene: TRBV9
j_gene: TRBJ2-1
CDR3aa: ASSVSVSYNEQF

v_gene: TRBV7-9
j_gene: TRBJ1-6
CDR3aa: ASSPLIGAYNSPLH

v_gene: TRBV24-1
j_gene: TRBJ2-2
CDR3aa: ATSDRISNTGELF

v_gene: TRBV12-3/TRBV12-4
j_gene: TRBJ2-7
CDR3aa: ASTPGGFYEQY

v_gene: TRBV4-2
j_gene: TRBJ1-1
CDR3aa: ASSSQGAQSTEAF

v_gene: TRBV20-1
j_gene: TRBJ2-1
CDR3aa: SAVPAGLDEQF

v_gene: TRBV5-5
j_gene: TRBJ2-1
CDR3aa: ASTVGAGLAGRWF

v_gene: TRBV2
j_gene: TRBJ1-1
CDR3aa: ASSLRDPYMSTEAF

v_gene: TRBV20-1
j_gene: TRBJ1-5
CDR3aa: SARGDGYSNQPQH

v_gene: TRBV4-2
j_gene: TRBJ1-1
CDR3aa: ASSLDRGGNTEAF

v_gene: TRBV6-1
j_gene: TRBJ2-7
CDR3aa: ASTEAEFLHEQY

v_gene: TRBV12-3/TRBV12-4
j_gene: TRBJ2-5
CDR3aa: ASSLDGTETQY

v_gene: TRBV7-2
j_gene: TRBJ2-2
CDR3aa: ASRSGLVETGELF

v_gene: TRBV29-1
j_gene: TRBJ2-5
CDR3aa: SVAPSGETQY

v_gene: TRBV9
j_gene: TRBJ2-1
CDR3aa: ASSDGTAVNEQF

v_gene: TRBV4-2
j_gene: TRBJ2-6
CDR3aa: ASSQERGNSGANVLT

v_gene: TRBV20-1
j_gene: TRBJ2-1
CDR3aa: SASSVAGGINEQF